Included here is one T cell receptor beta chain sequence, with context. What it recognizes is unknown. This sample was included in a study of identifying expanded T cells in peripheral blood. During the collection period, no donor immune events like infections were recorded. The ends were cut back, 5 bases at V and 3 bases at J, with 5 bases in the middle. Germline CDR1 and CDR2: SGHVS and FQNEAQ. This CDR3 is built from 11 residues. Some clones are missing from TCRdb's copy, which holds only in-frame ones; the method was immunoSEQ multiplex PCR. The table records around 82,000 clones, 65% to 85% of them present only once. Study-level points and caveats: Across healthy donors, higher total template counts meant significantly greater roughly 2-week count variance. Differentially abundant clones: about 1.2 between replicates, about 15 at about 13 days, less than 20 at four.

The sequencing sample was made of blood. This chain links TRBV7-8 with TRBJ2-7; no firm D call. This sequence was found in a person aged 18 to 70 in good health. CDR3 region: CASSMSYEQYF. The CDR3 DNA reads as TGTGCCAGCAGCATGAGCTACGAGCAGTACTTC.